This TCR beta chain was found in a study of CD8 T cells in ankylosing spondylitis. Study outcomes and limitations: Seven to nine highly homologous variants made up a TCR beta motif that seemed to typify ankylosing spondylitis blood. Disease-linked clones proved CD8+ and comparatively uncommon in peripheral blood. Researchers reportedly found disease-linked clones significantly enriched in matched ankylosing spondylitis synovial fluid.

At least ten counts were recorded for this clonotype. Antigen specificity is unknown. V was clipped by 5 bases and J by 9 bases, with 14 bases between them. CDR3 length: 13 residues. Germline CDR1 reads SGHVS; CDR2 reads FNYEAQ. TCRdb re-derived calls from the 5' RACE reads in MiXCR, one entry per CDR3 protein. This table holds approximately 520,000 distinct CDR3 sequences, about 5.2% found once. This TCR derives from a male donor with ankylosing spondylitis. Sequencing input: blood, either unsorted or a sorted T cell fraction (not recorded which). This rearrangement joins TRBV7-6 to TRBJ2-1; no clear D gene. In DNA, the CDR3 is TGTGCCAGCAGCCTCCCACCCCTCGTTGAGCAGTTCTTC. Translated, it gives CASSLPPLVEQFF.